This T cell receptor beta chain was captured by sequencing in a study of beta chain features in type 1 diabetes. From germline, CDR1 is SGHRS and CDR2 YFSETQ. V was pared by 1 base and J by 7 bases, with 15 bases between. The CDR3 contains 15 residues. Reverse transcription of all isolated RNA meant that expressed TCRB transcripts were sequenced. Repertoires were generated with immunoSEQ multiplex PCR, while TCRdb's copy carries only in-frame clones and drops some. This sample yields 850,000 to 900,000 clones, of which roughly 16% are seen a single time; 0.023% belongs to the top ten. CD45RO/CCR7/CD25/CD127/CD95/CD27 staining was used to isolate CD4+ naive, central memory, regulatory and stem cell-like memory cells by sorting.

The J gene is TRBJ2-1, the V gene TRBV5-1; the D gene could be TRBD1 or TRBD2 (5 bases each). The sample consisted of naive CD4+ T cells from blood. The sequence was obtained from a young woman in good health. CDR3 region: CASSLRLGEWNEQFF. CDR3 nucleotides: TGCGCCAGCAGCTTGAGGTTGGGGGAGTGGAATGAGCAGTTCTTC.